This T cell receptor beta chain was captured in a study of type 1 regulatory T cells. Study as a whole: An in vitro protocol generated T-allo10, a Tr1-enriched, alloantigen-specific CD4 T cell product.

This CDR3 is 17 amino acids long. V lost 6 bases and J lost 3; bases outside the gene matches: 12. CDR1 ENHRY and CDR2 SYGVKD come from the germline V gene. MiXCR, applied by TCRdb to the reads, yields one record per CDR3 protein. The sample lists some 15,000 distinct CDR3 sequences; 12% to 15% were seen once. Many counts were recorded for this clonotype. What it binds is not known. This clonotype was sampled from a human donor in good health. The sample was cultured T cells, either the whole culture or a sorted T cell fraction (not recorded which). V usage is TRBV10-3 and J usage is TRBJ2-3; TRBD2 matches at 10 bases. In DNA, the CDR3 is TGTGCCATCAGCCAACCCCGTACTAGCGGGACGACAGATACGCAGTATTTT. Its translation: CAISQPRTSGTTDTQYF.